This entry concerns a single T cell receptor (beta chain). Method: immunoSEQ multiplex PCR; TCRdb's copy keeps in-frame clones and lacks some. The repertoire includes about 55,000 clones, 75% to 90% of them detected once, and roughly 15% sits in the top ten. The data originate from a study of blood T cell repertoires in COVID-19. Whole-study context: Material from acute and convalescent COVID-19 was sourced from the United States, Italy and Spain. The cDNA or gDNA used as material had been derived from T cells, B-cell-depleted T cells, or PBMCs.

The germline gives CDR1 LNHDA, CDR2 SQIVND (reference sequence). The V and J ends lost 6 bases and 6 bases, in that order; junction bases with no gene match: 8. The CDR3 sequence is 13 residues long. This clonotype was obtained from a human donor in a cohort sampled during active COVID-19. Sequenced input: peripheral blood. The chain links TRBV19 to TRBJ2-7; 7 bases map to TRBD1. CDR3 DNA sequence: TGTGCCAGTAGACCCGACAGGGTAGGCGAGCAGTACTTC. Translating it yields CASRPDRVGEQYF. Variable domain in full (rest from reference TRBV19 and TRBJ2-7): DGGITQSPKYLFRKEGQNVTLSCEQNLNHDAMYWYRQDPGQGLRLIYYSQIVNDFQKGDIAEGYSVSREKKESFPLTVTSAQKNPTAFYLCASRPDRVGEQYFGPGTRLTVT.